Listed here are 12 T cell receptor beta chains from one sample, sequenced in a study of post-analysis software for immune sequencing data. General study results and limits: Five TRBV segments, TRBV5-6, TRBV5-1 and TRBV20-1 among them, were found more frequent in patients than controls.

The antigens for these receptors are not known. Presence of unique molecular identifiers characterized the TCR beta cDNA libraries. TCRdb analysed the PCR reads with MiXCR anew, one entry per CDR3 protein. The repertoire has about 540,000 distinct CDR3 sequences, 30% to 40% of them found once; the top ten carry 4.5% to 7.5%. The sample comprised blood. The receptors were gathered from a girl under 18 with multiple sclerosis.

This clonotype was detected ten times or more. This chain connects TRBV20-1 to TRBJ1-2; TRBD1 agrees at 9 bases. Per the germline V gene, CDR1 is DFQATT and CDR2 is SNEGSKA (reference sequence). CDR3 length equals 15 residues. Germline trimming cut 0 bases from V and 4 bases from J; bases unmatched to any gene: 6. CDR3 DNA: TGCAGTGCTAGAGATTCCGGGACAGGGACCTATGGCTACACCTTC. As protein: CSARDSGTGTYGYTF.

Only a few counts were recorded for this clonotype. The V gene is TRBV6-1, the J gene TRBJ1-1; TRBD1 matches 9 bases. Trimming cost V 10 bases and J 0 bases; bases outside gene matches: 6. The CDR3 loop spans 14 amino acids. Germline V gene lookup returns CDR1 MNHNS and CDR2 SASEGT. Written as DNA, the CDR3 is TGTGCCACCCAACGACAGGGGGTGAACACTGAAGCTTTCTTT. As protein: CATQRQGVNTEAFF.

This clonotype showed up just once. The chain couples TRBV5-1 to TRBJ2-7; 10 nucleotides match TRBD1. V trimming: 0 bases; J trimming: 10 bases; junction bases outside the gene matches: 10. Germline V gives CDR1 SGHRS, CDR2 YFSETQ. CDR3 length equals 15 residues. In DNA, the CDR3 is TGCGCCAGCAGCTTGGACCGGGACAGGGGCCGTTCACAGTACTTC. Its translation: CASSLDRDRGRSQYF. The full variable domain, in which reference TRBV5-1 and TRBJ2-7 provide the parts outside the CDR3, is KAGVTQTPRYLIKTRGQQVTLSCSPISGHRSVSWYQQTPGQGLQFLFEYFSETQRNKGNFPGRFSGRQFSNSRSEMNVSTLELGDSALYLCASSLDRDRGRSQYFGPGTRLTVT.

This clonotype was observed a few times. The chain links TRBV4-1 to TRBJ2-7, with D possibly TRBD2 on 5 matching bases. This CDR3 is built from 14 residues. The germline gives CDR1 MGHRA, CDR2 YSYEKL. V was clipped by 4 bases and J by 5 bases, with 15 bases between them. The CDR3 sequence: CASSLGMEVHEQYF. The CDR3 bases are TGCGCCAGCAGCCTCGGGATGGAGGTCCACGAGCAGTACTTC.

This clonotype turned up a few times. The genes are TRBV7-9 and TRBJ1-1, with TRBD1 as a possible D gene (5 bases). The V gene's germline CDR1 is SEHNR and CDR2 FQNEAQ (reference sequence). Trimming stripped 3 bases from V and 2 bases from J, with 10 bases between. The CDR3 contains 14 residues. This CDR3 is CASSFPRGNTEAFF. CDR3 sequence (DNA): TGTGCCAGCAGCTTTCCGAGGGGAAACACTGAAGCTTTCTTT.

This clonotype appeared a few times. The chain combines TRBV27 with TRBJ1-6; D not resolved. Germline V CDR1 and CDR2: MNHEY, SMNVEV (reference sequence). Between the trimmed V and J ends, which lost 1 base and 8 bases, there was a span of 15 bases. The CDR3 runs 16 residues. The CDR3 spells CASSLWAAVRDSPLHF. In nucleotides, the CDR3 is TGTGCCAGCAGTTTATGGGCAGCCGTTCGAGATTCACCCCTCCACTTT.

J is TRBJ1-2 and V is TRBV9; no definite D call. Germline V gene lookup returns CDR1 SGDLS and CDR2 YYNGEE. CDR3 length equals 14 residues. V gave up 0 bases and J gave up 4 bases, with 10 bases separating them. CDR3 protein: CASSVAGRSYGYTF. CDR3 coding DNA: TGTGCCAGCAGCGTAGCGGGGAGATCCTATGGCTACACCTTC.

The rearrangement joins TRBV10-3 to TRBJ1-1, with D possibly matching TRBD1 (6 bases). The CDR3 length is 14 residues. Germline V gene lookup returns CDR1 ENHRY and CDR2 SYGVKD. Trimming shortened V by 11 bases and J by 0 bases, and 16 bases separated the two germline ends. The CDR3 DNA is TGTGCCGCCCAACCGGAGGGGGTGAACACTGAAGCTTTCTTT. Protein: CAAQPEGVNTEAFF.

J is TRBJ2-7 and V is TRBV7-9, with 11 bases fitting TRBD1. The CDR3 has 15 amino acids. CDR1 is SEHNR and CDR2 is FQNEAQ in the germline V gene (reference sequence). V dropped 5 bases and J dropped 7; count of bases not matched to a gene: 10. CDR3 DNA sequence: TGTGCCAGCAGCCCCCGGGACAGGGGGGTTCTGGAGCAGTACTTC. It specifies CASSPRDRGVLEQYF.

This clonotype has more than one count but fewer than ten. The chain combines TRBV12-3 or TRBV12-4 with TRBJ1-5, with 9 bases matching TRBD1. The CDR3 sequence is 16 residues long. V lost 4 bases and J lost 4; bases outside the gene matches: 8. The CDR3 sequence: CASSSQDRGRNQPQHF. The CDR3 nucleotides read TGTGCCAGCAGTTCGCAGGACAGGGGCAGGAATCAGCCCCAGCATTTT.

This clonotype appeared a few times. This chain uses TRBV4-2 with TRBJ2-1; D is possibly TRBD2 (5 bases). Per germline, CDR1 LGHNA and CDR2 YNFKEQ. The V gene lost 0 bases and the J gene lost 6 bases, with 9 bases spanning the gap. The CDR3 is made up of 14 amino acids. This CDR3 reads CASSQDRGSNEQFF. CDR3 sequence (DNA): TGTGCCAGCAGCCAAGATAGAGGGTCCAATGAGCAGTTCTTC.

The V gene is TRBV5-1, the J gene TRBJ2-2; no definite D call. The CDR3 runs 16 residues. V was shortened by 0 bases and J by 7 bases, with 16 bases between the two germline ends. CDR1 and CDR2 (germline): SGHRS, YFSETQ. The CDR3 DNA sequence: TGCGCCAGCAGCTTGGTCCGTCCCAGGTCGAGCGGGGAGCTGTTTTTT. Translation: CASSLVRPRSSGELFF.